This T cell receptor (beta chain) was identified in a study of cytomegalovirus exposure and HLA in healthy donors (dated by TCRdb to the late 2010s). Regarding the research as a whole: The roughly 650 repertoires of the first cohort and the roughly 120 validation repertoires were produced on the same platform, according to a later analysis. The study was designed to test whether signatures of past pathogen exposure could be identified by cataloging public T cell receptors. The study combined high-throughput TCR immunosequencing, statistical association of individual TCRs with disease status, and machine learning to predict cytomegalovirus infection status. Along with the approximately 700-subject first cohort, a separate validation cohort of around 120 different subjects was used.

Library construction relied on the immunoSEQ multiplex PCR assay. The study's processing was this. A statistical classification framework was built for diagnosing cytomegalovirus status from the catalog of TCR beta chain sequences. TCRdb provides this immuneACCESS table in a form limited to in-frame rearrangements. Some clones are lacking; in checked studies, under half of them reflect an unresolved V gene, and why the rest are absent is not known. The V and J calls and clone size are taken from that table; D and trimming were inferred from the DNA. Recorded for this sample are over 55,000 clones; around 96% of them occurred a single time. Approximately 0.95% of the sample is in the top ten clones. About this clone: No cognate antigen has been identified for it. No much larger clone exists at a distance of one base, and base qualities are not known.

The germline V gene encodes CDR1 SQVTM and CDR2 ANQGSEA. From the cysteine through the phenylalanine, the CDR3 covers 12 amino acids. Only the CDR3 region is kept as DNA, spanning 36 bases read in frame from base 1. V drops 6 bases and J drops 0 bases, leaving 5 bases in between. Donors formed part of the validation cohort, which comprised 95 to 150 subjects and was distinct from the first cohort of under 750 subjects. General findings and caveats noted by the study authors: In vitro tests confirmed that a few of the cytomegalovirus-associated TCR beta chains recognize cytomegalovirus antigens. In the study, some 160 TCR beta chains were listed as associated with cytomegalovirus. A later analysis lacked HLA typing for the validation cohort, so it scored co-occurrence in that cohort across all 110 or so repertoires. Across donors, most TCR sequences were observed very rarely, whereas some public TCRs were present in many individuals. It was suggested by the authors that the approach could potentially be generalized to other disease states and immunological phenotypes. Of the cluster scores, roughly 95% were above 0 in a later analysis, which found that TCRs clustered in the first cohort also tended to co-occur in the 120 validation repertoires. Cytomegalovirus status was reported to be diagnosed by the classifier with high specificity and sensitivity in both the original and validation cohorts.

The sample consisted of PBMCs. The chain couples TRBV29-1 to TRBJ1-4; the D segment cannot be called with confidence. The sequence derives from a young man in good health and CMV-seronegative. CDR3 region: CSVAATNEKLFF. The nucleotides are TGCAGCGTAGCTGCAACTAATGAAAAACTGTTTTTT.